The 32 T cell receptor beta chains below all came from one sample that was sequenced in a study of spatial heterogeneity in lung cancer. Study-level results: Tumor mutation counts were tracked by expanded intratumoral alpha and beta TCR counts.

Time point described: sample taken at primary tumor resection. The antigens of these receptors remain unknown. TCRdb fed the 5' RACE reads into MiXCR, producing one record per CDR3 protein. The table includes 3,500 to 5,000 distinct CDR3 sequences, roughly two fifths detected once. The sequencing here drew on lung tumor tissue, taken at surgery. Every receptor here comes from a male donor with early-stage non-small cell lung cancer.

By share, this clonotype ranks as medium-sized. The chain uses TRBV15 and TRBJ2-1, with a weak D call TRBD1 (6 bases). Germline lookup yields CDR1 LNHNV and CDR2 YYDKDF (reference sequence). CDR3 length: 13 residues. Trimming pared 10 bases from V and 4 bases from J, leaving 14 bases between. The CDR3 DNA reads TGTGCCATAGCAGGGGAGCCTTACAATGAGCAGTTCTTC. Translated, it gives CAIAGEPYNEQFF.

The chain joins TRBV21-1 to TRBJ2-1; TRBD2 is taken as the D call from the table, unchecked against the DNA. TRBV21-1 is given as a pseudogene. The CDR3 totals 20 residues. For the CDR3, the DNA is TGTGCCAGCAGTTTCGGACTTGCTAGCGGGGCGCTTTACTCCTACAATGAGCAGTTCTTC. Translation gives CASSFGLASGALYSYNEQFF.

The chain recombines TRBV29-1 with TRBJ2-7; D possibly uses TRBD1 or TRBD2 (6 bases each). CDR1 is SQVTM, CDR2 ANQGSEA, per germline. The CDR3 totals 13 residues. V lost 4 bases to trimming and J lost 6 bases, with 16 bases between them. The CDR3 sequence is CSVASGAPLEQYF. DNA for the CDR3: TGCAGCGTTGCCTCGGGGGCCCCCCTCGAGCAGTACTTC.

By sample share, this clonotype is medium-sized. This sequence joins TRBV5-1 and TRBJ2-7; D remains unclear. Trimming left V 0 bases short and J 6 bases short, with 10 bases between. Germline V gene sequence: CDR1 SGHRS, CDR2 YFSETQ. The CDR3 has 13 amino acids. This chain's CDR3 is CASSLGAVREQYF. CDR3 sequence (DNA): TGCGCCAGCAGCTTGGGGGCGGTCCGCGAGCAGTACTTC.

This clonotype was seen at least ten times. The gene calls are TRBV24-1 and TRBJ2-1; TRBD2 agrees at 9 bases. With 3 bases clipped from V and 0 bases from J, the junction kept 2 bases outside the gene matches. The CDR3 spans 16 residues. Germline-derived CDR1 and CDR2 are KGHDR and SFDVKD. The CDR3 DNA is TGTGCCACCAGTGATAATAGCGGGAGCTCCTACAATGAGCAGTTCTTC. Translated: CATSDNSGSSYNEQFF.

This chain joins TRBV12-3 or TRBV12-4 and TRBJ1-1, with D uncertain. CDR3 length: 14 amino acids. The V and J ends lost 5 bases and 1 base respectively, with 11 bases between them. The CDR3 DNA reads TGTGCCAGCAGTGGATCGACCCCGAACACTGAAGCTTTCTTT. Amino acid sequence: CASSGSTPNTEAFF.

The gene calls are TRBV18 and TRBJ2-7; D not resolved. CDR3 size: 14 residues. V gave up 3 bases and J gave up 7 bases, with 16 bases separating them. Per the germline V gene, CDR1 is KGHSH and CDR2 is LQKENI. CDR3 DNA: TGTGCCAGCTCACCGCGACGTTCAGACGGTGAGCAGTACTTC. Its translation is CASSPRRSDGEQYF.

The chain links TRBV6-2 or TRBV6-3 to TRBJ2-7; the D gene is possibly TRBD1 (6 bases). With 7 bases removed from V and 0 bases from J, the gap between germline ends came to 16 bases. Germline CDR1 reads MNHEY; CDR2 reads SVGEGT. The CDR3 runs 15 residues. The CDR3 DNA reads as TGTGCCAGCAATCCAGGGGATGTGAGCTCCTACGAGCAGTACTTC. Amino acid sequence: CASNPGDVSSYEQYF.

The chain joins TRBV18 to TRBJ2-1; TRBD2 agrees at 7 bases. Trimming removed 4 bases from V and 9 bases from J; junction bases left unmatched: 9. CDR3 size: 14 residues. Germline assignment: CDR1 KGHSH and CDR2 LQKENI. CDR3 protein: CASSQKRGGGEQFF. The CDR3 bases are TGTGCCAGCTCACAAAAACGCGGGGGTGGTGAGCAGTTCTTC.

This clonotype has more than one count but fewer than ten. V usage is TRBV6-5 and J usage is TRBJ2-6; D not certain. Germline-derived CDR1 and CDR2 are MNHEY and SVGAGI. Trimming pared 8 bases from V and 2 bases from J, leaving 7 bases between. The CDR3 length is 13 residues. CDR3 loop: CASGKPGANVLTF. CDR3 DNA: TGTGCCAGCGGGAAACCTGGGGCCAACGTCCTGACTTTC.

V usage is TRBV2 and J usage is TRBJ2-3; D is unresolved. Trimming removed 4 bases at V and 0 bases at J, with 11 bases between. The CDR3 is made up of 15 amino acids. Looked up from germline, CDR1 is SNHLY and CDR2 is FYNNEI. The DNA of the CDR3 is TGTGCCAGCAGTGGGGGATATGCGAGCACAGATACGCAGTATTTT. Amino acids: CASSGGYASTDTQYF.

The V call is TRBV4-2, the J call TRBJ2-1; D may correspond to TRBD1 or TRBD2 (5 bases each). The length of the CDR3 is 13 residues. V lost 0 bases, J lost 10 bases, and 10 bases lay in between. The V gene's germline CDR1 is LGHNA and CDR2 YNFKEQ. The CDR3 here is CASSQDLGTEQFF. CDR3 in DNA: TGTGCCAGCAGCCAAGATCTGGGGACCGAGCAGTTCTTC.

This clonotype was detected only a few times. CDR3 loop: CASSFAQFKETQYF. For the CDR3, the DNA is TGTGCCAGCAGTTTTGCCCAGTTCAAGGAGACCCAGTACTTC. The genes are TRBV28 and TRBJ2-5; D is unresolved. The germline V gene encodes CDR1 MDHEN and CDR2 SYDVKM. V lost 3 bases, J lost 5 bases, and 13 bases lay in between. This CDR3 region has 14 residues.

This clonotype was counted ten times or more. V is TRBV2 and J is TRBJ2-7; perhaps TRBD1 as D (5 bases). The CDR3 spans 15 residues. Germline V lookup: CDR1 SNHLY, CDR2 FYNNEI. V dropped 3 bases and J dropped 0 bases, with 12 bases sitting between them. Here the CDR3 DNA reads TGTGCCAGCAGTGACAGGGCCCAATTCTCCTACGAGCAGTACTTC. This sequence encodes CASSDRAQFSYEQYF.

The chain carries TRBV5-1 and TRBJ2-7, with 7 bases fitting TRBD1. This CDR3 comprises 16 residues. V gave up 4 bases and J gave up 0 bases; unmatched junction bases: 10. Germline lookup yields CDR1 SGHRS and CDR2 YFSETQ. CDR3 amino acids: CASSPGQNLGSYEQYF. The CDR3 region has the DNA TGCGCCAGCAGCCCGGGACAGAACCTTGGCTCCTACGAGCAGTACTTC. The variable domain in full, completed from reference TRBV5-1 and TRBJ2-7, reads KAGVTQTPRYLIKTRGQQVTLSCSPISGHRSVSWYQQTPGQGLQFLFEYFSETQRNKGNFPGRFSGRQFSNSRSEMNVSTLELGDSALYLCASSPGQNLGSYEQYFGPGTRLTVT.

The chain employs TRBV9 and TRBJ2-1; D ambiguous. Germline CDR1 and CDR2: SGDLS and YYNGEE. The CDR3 spans 13 residues. Trimming stripped 3 bases from V and 9 bases from J, with 13 bases between. DNA of the CDR3: TGTGCCAGCAGCGCCCACCCCGTAGGTGAGCAGTTCTTC. This codes for CASSAHPVGEQFF.

By share, this clonotype counts as medium-sized (0.01 to 0.1%). The V and J genes are TRBV4-2 and TRBJ2-1, with D possibly matching TRBD2 (6 bases). Trimming shortened V by 3 bases and J by 2 bases, and 11 bases separated the two germline ends. The CDR3 loop spans 15 amino acids. Germline V gives CDR1 LGHNA, CDR2 YNFKEQ. The CDR3 coding sequence is TGTGCCAGCAGCCAGAGACTAGTGCCCTACAATGAGCAGTTCTTC. It codes for CASSQRLVPYNEQFF.

By sample fraction, this clonotype is medium-sized. The chain uses TRBV7-2 and TRBJ2-7; 8 positions match TRBD1. Per germline, CDR1 SGHTA and CDR2 FQGNSA. V shed 5 bases and J 2 bases; nucleotides not matched to a gene: 11. The CDR3 loop spans 16 amino acids. This chain's CDR3 is CASSPRGGQEAYEQYF. CDR3 DNA sequence: TGTGCCAGCAGCCCACGTGGGGGACAGGAGGCCTACGAGCAGTACTTC.

The sample holds many counts of this clonotype. The gene calls are TRBV5-1 and TRBJ2-2, with a possible D match to TRBD1 (5 bases). Germline CDR1 reads SGHRS; CDR2 reads YFSETQ. Trimming shortened V by 5 bases and J by 4 bases, and 9 bases separated the two germline ends. The CDR3 extends over 13 amino acids. The DNA of the CDR3 is TGCGCCAGCAGGGGGCTCAGCACCGGGGAGCTGTTTTTT. Amino acid sequence: CASRGLSTGELFF.

The CDR3 DNA sequence: TGCAGTGCTACACCTATCGGGGGGAACACTGAAGCTTTCTTT. Translated, it gives CSATPIGGNTEAFF. The rearrangement links TRBV20-1 to TRBJ1-1; possible D gene TRBD1, 5 bases. The CDR3 is 14 amino acids. The V end was cut by 4 bases, the J end by 1 base, with 13 bases between. Germline CDR1 and CDR2: DFQATT and SNEGSKA (reference sequence).

The rearrangement joins TRBV11-2 to TRBJ2-7; 8 positions agree with TRBD2. Germline V gives CDR1 SGHAT, CDR2 FQNNGV. V lost 8 bases to trimming and J lost 6 bases; unmatched junction nucleotides: 12. This CDR3 spans 14 amino acids. This chain's CDR3 is CASEAGAPPGEQYF. In DNA, the CDR3 is TGTGCCAGCGAAGCGGGGGCCCCTCCTGGCGAGCAGTACTTC. The full variable domain, its missing parts supplied by reference TRBV11-2 and TRBJ2-7, is EAGVAQSPRYKIIEKRQSVAFWCNPISGHATLYWYQQILGQGPKLLIQFQNNGVVDDSQLPKDRFSAERLKGVDSTLKIQPAKLEDSAVYLCASEAGAPPGEQYFGPGTRLTVT.

This clonotype has only a few counts. The chain joins TRBV3-1 to TRBJ2-1; 8 bases line up with TRBD2. After removal of 7 bases from V and 2 bases from J, the junction contained 4 bases not matched to a gene. This CDR3 region has 14 residues. Germline V gives CDR1 LGHDT, CDR2 YNNKEL (reference sequence). CDR3 sequence: CASTTGGAYNEQFF. CDR3 bases: TGTGCCAGCACCACCGGGGGGGCCTACAATGAGCAGTTCTTC.

The chain has TRBV7-2 and TRBJ2-1; D is ambiguous. V gave up 1 base and J gave up 0 bases, with 7 bases separating them. The germline CDR1 and CDR2 sequences are SGHTA and FQGNSA. The CDR3 contains 15 residues. CDR3 sequence reads: CASSLDGVSYNEQFF. For the CDR3, the DNA is TGTGCCAGCAGCTTAGACGGAGTCTCCTACAATGAGCAGTTCTTC.

The CDR3 region is CSASRTSGGPIAKNIQYF. The CDR3 nucleotides read TGCAGTGCAAGTCGGACTAGCGGGGGGCCGATAGCCAAAAACATTCAGTACTTC. V usage is TRBV20-1 and J usage is TRBJ2-4, with 14 bases identical to TRBD2. The V and J ends lost 6 bases and 0 bases, in that order; junction bases with no gene match: 10. The CDR3 extends over 18 amino acids. The germline V gene encodes CDR1 DFQATT and CDR2 SNEGSKA (reference sequence).

This chain joins TRBV15 and TRBJ2-3, with 10 bases fitting TRBD2. This CDR3 spans 18 amino acids. V lost 0 bases to trimming and J lost 7 bases; unmatched junction nucleotides: 13. Germline CDR1 and CDR2: LNHNV and YYDKDF (reference sequence). The CDR3 region has the DNA TGTGCCACCAGCAGAGATTACGCGAAAGTAGCGGGGGGACATACGCAGTATTTT. This gives the protein CATSRDYAKVAGGHTQYF.

The chain employs TRBV5-1 and TRBJ2-5, with TRBD2 identical over 11 bases. CDR1 is SGHRS, CDR2 YFSETQ, per germline. The V gene end was trimmed by 4 bases and the J gene end by 2 bases; junction bases not matched to a gene: 7. The CDR3 is made up of 16 amino acids. CDR3 sequence (DNA): TGCGCCAGCAGCCCAGGGACTAGCGGAGAACAAGAGACCCAGTACTTC. Protein sequence: CASSPGTSGEQETQYF.

Only a few counts were recorded for this clonotype. At one end, the junction sequence differs from germline, possibly due to a read error. The chain recombines TRBV7-9 with TRBJ1-1; possibly TRBD1 for D (5 bases). The germline V gene encodes CDR1 SEHNR and CDR2 FQNEAQ (reference sequence). The CDR3 consists of 13 residues. The CDR3 nucleotides are TGTGCCAGCAGTTTAGGGGAGAACACTGAAGCTTTCTTT. It specifies CASSLGENTEAFF.

This clonotype is medium-sized within its sample. The chain couples TRBV10-3 to TRBJ2-7, with a possible D match to TRBD1 (5 bases). V was clipped by 7 bases and J by 3 bases, with 13 bases between them. Germline V CDR1 and CDR2: ENHRY, SYGVKD. This CDR3 contains 13 residues. CDR3 loop: CAIKGQSDYEQYF. The CDR3, as DNA: TGTGCCATCAAGGGGCAGTCAGACTACGAGCAGTACTTC.

V gene TRBV5-6 combines with J gene TRBJ2-7; TRBD1 aligns across 7 bases. Germline trimming cut 4 bases from V and 0 bases from J; bases unmatched to any gene: 10. The CDR3 length is 16 residues. CDR1 and CDR2 from the germline V gene are SGHDT and YYEEEE. This CDR3 reads CASSSLTGKTSYEQYF. The CDR3, as DNA: TGTGCCAGCAGCAGTTTGACAGGGAAGACCTCCTACGAGCAGTACTTC.

This clonotype turned up a few times. The chain recombines TRBV27 with TRBJ2-7; 9 bases are shared with TRBD1. This CDR3 comprises 15 residues. Germline-derived CDR1 and CDR2 are MNHEY and SMNVEV (reference sequence). The junction had 12 bases not matched to a gene; V was cut back by 6 bases and J by 6 bases. In DNA, the CDR3 is TGTGCCAGCAGCTCCCCCGGGACAGGGTCGACCGAGCAGTACTTC. This gives the protein CASSSPGTGSTEQYF.

This clonotype showed up just a few times. The rearrangement links TRBV20-1 to TRBJ2-3; no reliable D call. Germline CDR1 DFQATT, CDR2 SNEGSKA (reference sequence). This CDR3 contains 14 residues. The V end was cut by 2 bases, the J end by 0 bases, with 9 bases between. The CDR3 bases are TGCAGTGCTAGAATAGCAGCAAGCACAGATACGCAGTATTTT. Translating it yields CSARIAASTDTQYF.

In its sample, this clonotype was seen once. The chain recombines TRBV7-9 with TRBJ2-3; D remains ambiguous. This CDR3 comprises 13 residues. Germline CDR1 is SEHNR and CDR2 is FQNEAQ (reference sequence). Trimming took off 5 bases at V and 4 bases at J, with 10 bases between the two ends. The CDR3 nucleotides read TGTGCCAGCAGCCCCAAGGGCCCAGATACGCAGTATTTT. As protein: CASSPKGPDTQYF.